This entry features one TCR beta chain sequence. Its antigen is still unknown. The data belong to a study of OX40 agonist ivuxolimab in advanced cancers. Study summary: Patients treated during dose escalation were battling hepatocellular carcinoma, melanoma, renal cell or head and neck cancer. Study outcomes and limitations: No determination was made of the antigen specificity of the expanded peripheral T cells.

The CDR3 is made up of 13 amino acids. Trimming cost V 0 bases and J 7 bases, with 11 bases left between them. Germline CDR1 is SGHDT and CDR2 is YYEEEE. Sequencing used immunoSEQ multiplex PCR; TCRdb keeps in-frame clones, though not all of them. The repertoire holds tens of thousands of clones, roughly 83% seen once, with around 59% in the top ten. V gene TRBV5-6 combines with J gene TRBJ2-7; D not certain. The sequence came from an adult with an advanced solid tumor such as melanoma, head and neck, liver or kidney cancer. Sequenced here: CD4+ or CD8+ T cells sorted from blood, sampled in a trial of the OX40 agonist ivuxolimab. The CDR3 sequence is CASSLAEVREQYF. The CDR3 region has the DNA TGTGCCAGCAGCTTGGCCGAGGTGAGGGAGCAGTACTTC.